This T cell receptor (beta chain) came from a study of control samples from healthy donors and cancer patients. The assay was immunoSEQ multiplex PCR, and TCRdb's table has in-frame clones only and misses some. The sample lists 28,000 or so clones, more than 75% seen once, with less than 30% in the top ten. Germline assignment: CDR1 SGHTA and CDR2 FQGNSA. The CDR3 sequence is 16 residues long. Trimming removed 0 bases from V and 6 bases from J, with 14 bases in between. J is TRBJ2-2 and V is TRBV7-2; no definite D call. The sequencing input was PBMCs. The sequence was obtained from a man between 60 and 75 years old with colorectal cancer. The CDR3 sequence is CASSLANPKVAGELFF. The CDR3 region has the DNA TGTGCCAGCAGCTTAGCGAACCCGAAGGTGGCCGGGGAGCTGTTTTTT.